The 20 T cell receptor beta chains listed next were all sequenced from one sample in a study of T cell responses to AZD1222 COVID-19 vaccine. The table came from immunoSEQ multiplex PCR; TCRdb's copy has only in-frame clones and leaves some out. Among 150,000 or so clones listed, roughly nine tenths were seen once. Material: peripheral blood, obtained on day 0 of AZD1222 vaccination. Source of these receptors: an adult in good health.

The genes are TRBV24-1 and TRBJ1-2, with TRBD1 as a possible D gene (6 bases). CDR1 KGHDR and CDR2 SFDVKD come from the germline V gene. The germline V and J ends were trimmed by 9 bases and 6 bases, with 16 bases remaining between them. The CDR3 runs to 13 residues. This CDR3 reads CATGGTPRDGYTF. CDR3 DNA: TGTGCCACCGGAGGGACACCTAGGGATGGCTACACCTTC.

The V call is TRBV7-2, the J call TRBJ2-7; 8 bases align to TRBD2. V lost 3 bases and J lost 2; bases outside the gene matches: 3. The CDR3 has 14 residues. Germline V gene data show CDR1 as SGHTA and CDR2 as FQGNSA. CDR3 DNA: TGTGCCAGCAGCTTCACTAGCGGAACCTACGAGCAGTACTTC. Translation: CASSFTSGTYEQYF.

The genes are TRBV7-2 and TRBJ2-7, with a tentative D call TRBD2 (7 bases). V lost 1 base and J 2 bases, leaving 18 bases between the germline ends. CDR1 and CDR2 from the germline V gene are SGHTA and FQGNSA. This CDR3 spans 17 amino acids. The CDR3 nucleotides are TGTGCCAGCAGCTTAGTCCTGGGGGGCGGGGGAGCCTACGAGCAGTACTTC. It encodes CASSLVLGGGGAYEQYF.

The chain recombines TRBV28 with TRBJ1-2; 9 positions match TRBD1. Germline V lookup: CDR1 MDHEN, CDR2 SYDVKM. V shed 5 bases, J shed 4 bases, and the junction held 17 bases outside the gene matches. The CDR3 loop spans 18 amino acids. The CDR3 region is CASSGTGGQGNQIYGYTF. CDR3 DNA sequence: TGTGCCAGCAGTGGGACCGGAGGACAGGGGAATCAGATCTATGGCTACACCTTC.

This clone was observed a single time. The V call is TRBV15, the J call TRBJ2-3, with D possibly being TRBD2 (6 bases). The CDR3 covers 15 residues. The V gene lost 0 bases and the J gene lost 2 bases, with 9 bases spanning the gap. Germline-derived CDR1 and CDR2 are LNHNV and YYDKDF (reference sequence). CDR3 bases: TGTGCCACCAGCAGAGACGGGAGTTTCACAGATACGCAGTATTTT. This gives the protein CATSRDGSFTDTQYF. The full variable domain, with the rest looked up from reference TRBV15 and TRBJ2-3, is DAMVIQNPRYQVTQFGKPVTLSCSQTLNHNVMYWYQQKSSQAPKLLFHYYDKDFNNEADTPDNFQSRRPNTSFCFLDIRSPGLGDTAMYLCATSRDGSFTDTQYFGPGTRLTVL.

The chain recombines TRBV4-1 with TRBJ1-4; D remains unclear. This CDR3 has 16 residues. V was shortened by 0 bases and J by 8 bases, with 16 bases between the two germline ends. Germline V lookup: CDR1 MGHRA, CDR2 YSYEKL. The CDR3 DNA follows: TGCGCCAGCAGCCAAGAAGGAGGGAGGGTTCGGGAAAAACTGTTTTTT. The encoded protein is CASSQEGGRVREKLFF.

V gene TRBV7-2 combines with J gene TRBJ2-7; 12 nucleotides match TRBD2. After removal of 4 bases from V and 4 bases from J, the junction contained 5 bases not matched to a gene. This CDR3 spans 15 amino acids. The V gene's germline CDR1 is SGHTA and CDR2 FQGNSA. The CDR3 coding sequence is TGTGCCAGCAGCTCCGGACTAGCGGGGAAATACGAGCAGTACTTC. It translates to CASSSGLAGKYEQYF.

The chain is built from TRBV30 and TRBJ1-5; 7 positions agree with TRBD1. Germline trimming cut 5 bases from V and 5 bases from J; bases unmatched to any gene: 9. CDR1 and CDR2 (germline): GTSNPN, SVGIG (reference sequence). The CDR3 spans 14 residues. CDR3 region: CAWGRAGGYQPQHF. CDR3 DNA: TGTGCCTGGGGCCGAGCAGGGGGTTATCAGCCCCAGCATTTT.

The gene calls are TRBV6-5 and TRBJ2-1, with TRBD2 matching over 9 bases. With 8 bases clipped from V and 6 bases from J, the junction kept 8 bases outside the gene matches. Germline CDR1 MNHEY, CDR2 SVGAGI. The CDR3 consists of 14 residues. DNA of the CDR3: TGTGCCAGCGGCCGGACTAGCGATGGCAATGAGCAGTTCTTC. Its translation: CASGRTSDGNEQFF.

V usage is TRBV5-5 and J usage is TRBJ1-1, with 7 bases identical to TRBD1. Germline V gives CDR1 SGHKS, CDR2 YYEKEE (reference sequence). CDR3 length: 15 residues. Germline trimming cut 4 bases from V and 2 bases from J; bases unmatched to any gene: 8. The CDR3 coding sequence is TGTGCCAGCAGCAGTGGAGACAGGGTCAACACTGAAGCTTTCTTT. This sequence encodes CASSSGDRVNTEAFF.

J is TRBJ2-3 and V is TRBV19; D not certain. The CDR3 has 16 residues. Deletions cut 4 bases from V and 3 bases from J, with 17 bases between. Germline-derived CDR1 and CDR2 are LNHDA and SQIVND (reference sequence). DNA of the CDR3: TGTGCCAGTAGTACTTGGTCTGGCATAAATACAGATACGCAGTATTTT. The encoded protein is CASSTWSGINTDTQYF.

The rearrangement uses TRBV23-1 and TRBJ2-7; no firm D call. TRBV23-1 is labeled an ORF, and its function is uncertain. The CDR3 runs to 17 residues. The V and J ends lost 0 bases and 6 bases respectively, with 21 bases between them. The CDR3 DNA follows: TGCGCCAGCAGTCAATCGGGTCGCACAATTACCTACGTCGAGCAGTACTTC. This encodes CASSQSGRTITYVEQYF.

This chain connects TRBV10-3 to TRBJ2-7; 9 nucleotides align to TRBD1. Losses at the gene ends were 0 bases for V and 3 bases for J; bases not matched to a gene: 6. Germline CDR1 ENHRY, CDR2 SYGVKD. The CDR3 is 16 residues long. CDR3 protein: CAISESNRGQGYEQYF. CDR3 DNA sequence: TGTGCCATCAGTGAGTCGAACAGGGGGCAAGGCTACGAGCAGTACTTC.

CDR3 in DNA: TGTGCCAGCAGTCAAACAGGGAATCTGAACACTGAAGCTTTCTTT. This sequence encodes CASSQTGNLNTEAFF. The chain links TRBV6-5 to TRBJ1-1; TRBD1 is a possible D gene (6 bases). Germline lookup yields CDR1 MNHEY and CDR2 SVGAGI. The CDR3 loop spans 15 amino acids. Trimming took 5 bases from V and 0 from J, leaving 13 bases between them.

This clone occurred a few times. The chain joins TRBV7-2 to TRBJ2-7; 7 bases agree with TRBD1. CDR3 length: 18 residues. Germline CDR1 and CDR2: SGHTA and FQGNSA. After removal of 1 base from V and 0 bases from J, the junction contained 12 bases not matched to a gene. CDR3 amino acids: CASSLGGRLGTVSYEQYF. In DNA form, the CDR3 reads TGTGCCAGCAGCTTAGGGGGGCGCCTTGGGACAGTCTCCTACGAGCAGTACTTC.

The chain joins TRBV27 to TRBJ2-1; D is perhaps TRBD1 (5 bases). Per the germline V gene, CDR1 is MNHEY and CDR2 is SMNVEV (reference sequence). CDR3 length: 15 residues. Deletions cut 5 bases from V and 2 bases from J, with 13 bases between. This chain's CDR3 is CASSVQAPTYNEQFF. CDR3 nucleotides: TGTGCCAGCAGTGTACAGGCCCCTACCTACAATGAGCAGTTCTTC.

The rearrangement joins TRBV2 to TRBJ2-3; the D is unclear. The V and J ends lost 4 bases and 4 bases respectively, with 6 bases between them. The V gene's germline CDR1 is SNHLY and CDR2 FYNNEI. CDR3 length: 12 residues. The CDR3 is CASSGRPDTQYF. Here the CDR3 DNA reads TGTGCCAGCAGTGGCAGGCCAGATACGCAGTATTTT.

The chain links TRBV9 to TRBJ2-1; the match to TRBD2 covers 9 bases. Germline CDR1 reads SGDLS; CDR2 reads YYNGEE. J was trimmed by 7 bases and V by 0 bases; bases with no gene match: 8. The CDR3 extends over 16 amino acids. This chain's CDR3 is CASSVEIAGVENEQFF. CDR3 nucleotide sequence: TGTGCCAGCAGCGTAGAAATAGCGGGAGTTGAAAATGAGCAGTTCTTC.

This clone turned up a few times. The chain has TRBV4-1 and TRBJ2-2; 10 nucleotides match TRBD2. With V trimmed by 0 bases and J by 5 bases, 6 bases remained unmatched. Germline assignment: CDR1 MGHRA and CDR2 YSYEKL. This CDR3 is 17 amino acids long. CDR3 region: CASSQDISSGRTGELFF. The CDR3 bases are TGCGCCAGCAGCCAAGATATATCTAGCGGGAGAACCGGGGAGCTGTTTTTT.

The chain carries TRBV7-9 and TRBJ2-7; unclear D gene. Germline assignment: CDR1 SEHNR and CDR2 FQNEAQ (reference sequence). This CDR3 is built from 12 residues. Trimming pared 6 bases from V and 4 bases from J, leaving 10 bases between. This CDR3 reads CASSLVPYEQYF. CDR3 bases: TGTGCCAGCAGTCTGGTCCCATACGAGCAGTACTTC.